This T cell receptor (beta chain) was documented in a study of T cells in localized non-small cell lung cancer. Points on this clone: The antigen is not known.

Profiled with immunoSEQ multiplex PCR; TCRdb holds only in-frame clones, not every one. The sample gives approximately 54,000 clones, roughly 90% of which show up once; about 5.6% is in the top ten. Study conclusions and caveats: Blood T cell density predicted longer survival; adjacent-lung clonality, shorter. Adjacent lung was found to contain a median approximately 60 of the top 100 tumor clones. Adjacent uninvolved lung had the highest clonality, suggesting focused antigen responses.

Germline assignment: CDR1 SGHVS and CDR2 FQNEAQ. Deletions cut 6 bases from V and 0 bases from J, with 9 bases between. The CDR3 length is 15 residues. Sequenced here: peripheral blood, sampled before any cancer treatment. The clonotype comes from a woman aged 40 to 75 with stage I lung adenocarcinoma. The V call is TRBV7-8, the J call TRBJ2-6; D uncertain. This chain's CDR3 is CASSPDPSGANVLTF. The DNA for the CDR3 is TGTGCCAGCAGTCCCGATCCCTCTGGGGCCAACGTCCTGACTTTC.